This T cell receptor beta chain stems from a study of T cell responses to AZD1222 COVID-19 vaccine. Study-wide results and caveats: White British donors predominated, females outnumbered males, and clonal diversity was possibly underestimated.

The V and J ends lost 2 bases and 2 bases respectively, with 5 bases between them. CDR1 is SGHDT, CDR2 YYEEEE, per germline. CDR3 length equals 12 residues. Sequencing was performed with immunoSEQ multiplex PCR; in TCRdb, only in-frame clones are kept and a portion is missing. The sample has approximately 150,000 clones, around 90% seen once. Comment on this clone: Its matching antigen is unknown.

This sample comprised peripheral blood, obtained 28 days after the second AZD1222 dose. The TCR was taken from an adult who received the AZD1222 COVID-19 vaccine. The chain recombines TRBV5-6 with TRBJ2-7; no clear D gene. This CDR3 reads CASSFRTYEQYF. In nucleotides, the CDR3 is TGTGCCAGCAGCTTTAGGACCTACGAGCAGTACTTC. Combining the CDR3 with reference TRBV5-6 and TRBJ2-7 gives the whole variable domain DAGVTQSPTHLIKTRGQQVTLRCSPKSGHDTVSWYQQALGQGPQFIFQYYEEEERQRGNFPDRFSGHQFPNYSSELNVNALLLGDSALYLCASSFRTYEQYFGPGTRLTVT.